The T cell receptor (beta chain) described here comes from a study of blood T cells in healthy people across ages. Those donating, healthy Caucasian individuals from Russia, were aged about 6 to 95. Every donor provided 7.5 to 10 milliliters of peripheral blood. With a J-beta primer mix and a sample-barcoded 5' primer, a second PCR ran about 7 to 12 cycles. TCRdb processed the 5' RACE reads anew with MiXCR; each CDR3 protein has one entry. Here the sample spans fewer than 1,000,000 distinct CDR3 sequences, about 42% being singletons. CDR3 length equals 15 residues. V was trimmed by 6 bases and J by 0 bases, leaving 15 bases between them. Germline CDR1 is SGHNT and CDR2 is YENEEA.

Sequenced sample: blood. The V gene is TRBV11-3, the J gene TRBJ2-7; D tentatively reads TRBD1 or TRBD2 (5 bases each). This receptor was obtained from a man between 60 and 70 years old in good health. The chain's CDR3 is CASSHQGARSYEQYF. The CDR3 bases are TGTGCCAGCAGTCACCAGGGAGCACGCTCCTACGAGCAGTACTTC.